Below are 14 T cell receptor beta chains sequenced from a single sample in a study of T cell changes during pregnancy in multiple sclerosis. Some clones are missing from TCRdb's copy, which holds only in-frame ones; the method was immunoSEQ multiplex PCR. The table includes roughly 61,000 clones, 93% detected once. The sample here was peripheral blood, taken after pregnancy. These TCRs come from a female donor with multiple sclerosis, enrolled in a pregnancy study.

The chain carries TRBV27 and TRBJ2-1; D is possibly TRBD2 (6 bases). Trimming took off 8 bases at V and 2 bases at J, with 13 bases between the two ends. The length of the CDR3 is 14 residues. Germline lookup yields CDR1 MNHEY and CDR2 SMNVEV (reference sequence). CDR3 sequence (DNA): TGTGCCAGCCGACTCGCGGGGCCCTACAATGAGCAGTTCTTC. This encodes CASRLAGPYNEQFF.

The chain recombines TRBV7-3 with TRBJ2-7; D is perhaps TRBD1 (7 bases). The CDR3 contains 15 residues. V lost 0 bases, J lost 6 bases, and 15 bases lay in between. Germline-derived CDR1 and CDR2 are SGHTA and FQGTGA. The CDR3 loop is CASSLTGGAGLEQYF. The CDR3 DNA follows: TGTGCCAGCAGCTTAACAGGGGGCGCGGGGCTCGAGCAGTACTTC.

V gene TRBV14 combines with J gene TRBJ2-6, with TRBD2 matching over 13 bases. The CDR3 is made up of 20 amino acids. Germline V gene sequence: CDR1 SGHDN, CDR2 FVKESK. Trimming cost V 2 bases and J 4 bases; bases outside gene matches: 11. The CDR3 sequence: CASSQHSMGLAGSGANVLTF. The CDR3 DNA follows: TGTGCCAGCAGCCAACACTCCATGGGACTAGCGGGGTCAGGGGCCAACGTCCTGACTTTC.

The chain is built from TRBV9 and TRBJ2-7; 8 nucleotides align to TRBD2. Germline V CDR1 and CDR2: SGDLS, YYNGEE. The V segment lost 0 bases and the J segment 9 bases; nucleotides outside the gene matches: 11. The CDR3 loop spans 15 amino acids. The chain's CDR3 is CASSVGSSGSSRQYF. The CDR3 nucleotides read TGTGCCAGCAGCGTAGGGTCTAGCGGGTCTTCAAGGCAGTACTTC.

The gene calls are TRBV19 and TRBJ1-1; a weak D match, TRBD1 (6 bases). The CDR3 runs 15 residues. Trimming shortened V by 5 bases and J by 0 bases, and 13 bases separated the two germline ends. Germline V gene data show CDR1 as LNHDA and CDR2 as SQIVND (reference sequence). This chain's CDR3 is CASSATGSLNTEAFF. The CDR3 DNA follows: TGTGCCAGTAGTGCCACAGGGTCCTTGAACACTGAAGCTTTCTTT.

J is TRBJ1-5 and V is TRBV6-4, with a possible D match to TRBD1 (6 bases). The CDR3 length is 13 residues. Germline values: CDR1 MRHNA, CDR2 SNTAGT. The V end was cut by 4 bases, the J end by 4 bases, with 8 bases between. The CDR3 here is CASSAGANQPQHF. The CDR3 coding sequence is TGTGCCAGCAGTGCAGGGGCAAATCAGCCCCAGCATTTT.

This chain joins TRBV7-3 and TRBJ2-3; TRBD2 matches at 10 bases. There are 17 residues in the CDR3. Germline values: CDR1 SGHTA, CDR2 FQGTGA. With V trimmed by 5 bases and J by 0 bases, 8 bases remained unmatched. CDR3 sequence reads: CASSDTSGKTSTDTQYF. Written as DNA, the CDR3 is TGTGCCAGCAGCGATACTAGCGGGAAAACAAGCACAGATACGCAGTATTTT. Supplemented by reference TRBV7-3 and TRBJ2-3, the full variable domain reads GAGVSQTPSNKVTEKGKYVELRCDPISGHTALYWYRQSLGQGPEFLIYFQGTGAADDSGLPNDRFFAVRPEGSVSTLKIQRTERGDSAVYLCASSDTSGKTSTDTQYFGPGTRLTVL.

This clone was counted a single time. The chain links TRBV4-3 to TRBJ1-1, with 9 bases lining up with TRBD1. Germline V gene lookup returns CDR1 LGHNA and CDR2 YSLEER. The CDR3 sequence is 15 residues long. Germline trimming cut 4 bases from V and 1 base from J; bases unmatched to any gene: 4. CDR3 protein: CASSRGQGQNTEAFF. The CDR3 coding sequence is TGCGCCAGCAGCCGGGGACAGGGACAGAACACTGAAGCTTTCTTT.

The V call is TRBV30, the J call TRBJ1-5; 9 bases map to TRBD1. CDR1 is GTSNPN and CDR2 is SVGIG in the germline V gene (reference sequence). CDR3 length equals 14 residues. V shed 0 bases, J shed 5 bases, and the junction held 2 bases outside the gene matches. CDR3 nucleotides: TGTGCCTGGAGTGTAGGGACAGGGCATCAGCCCCAGCATTTT. It specifies CAWSVGTGHQPQHF. Together with reference TRBV30 and TRBJ1-5, the CDR3 gives the full variable domain: SQTIHQWPATLVQPVGSPLSLECTVEGTSNPNLYWYRQAAGRGLQLLFYSVGIGQISSEVPQNLSASRPQDRQFILSSKKLLLSDSGFYLCAWSVGTGHQPQHFGDGTRLSIL.

This chain connects TRBV2 to TRBJ2-7, with 11 bases lining up with TRBD2. After removal of 6 bases from V and 3 bases from J, the junction contained 4 bases not matched to a gene. CDR3 length equals 14 residues. From germline, CDR1 is SNHLY and CDR2 FYNNEI. This CDR3 is CASSEGLAVYEQYF. DNA of the CDR3: TGTGCCAGCAGCGAGGGACTAGCGGTCTACGAGCAGTACTTC.

V gene TRBV12-5 combines with J gene TRBJ2-1; D is perhaps TRBD2 (6 bases). The CDR3 spans 17 residues. The V gene lost 7 bases and the J gene lost 3 bases, with 22 bases spanning the gap. Per germline, CDR1 LGHNT and CDR2 FRNRAP. The CDR3 sequence: CASAPRASDTHYNEQFF. CDR3 coding DNA: TGTGCTAGTGCCCCGAGGGCTAGCGATACACACTACAATGAGCAGTTCTTC.

This chain joins TRBV10-3 and TRBJ2-1; possible D gene TRBD1, 5 bases. V shed 0 bases and J shed 9 bases, with 9 bases lying between them. The CDR3 covers 13 residues. Per germline, CDR1 ENHRY and CDR2 SYGVKD. In DNA form, the CDR3 reads TGTGCCATCAGTGAGTCGAGTACAGGTGAGCAGTTCTTC. Translated, it gives CAISESSTGEQFF.

The rearrangement uses TRBV7-2 and TRBJ1-2; unclear D gene. V was clipped by 5 bases and J by 4 bases, with 11 bases between them. Germline CDR1 is SGHTA and CDR2 is FQGNSA. The length of the CDR3 is 13 residues. The CDR3 spells CASSVGLTYGYTF. For the CDR3, the DNA is TGTGCCAGCAGCGTAGGACTGACCTATGGCTACACCTTC.

The V gene is TRBV4-3, the J gene TRBJ2-5; tentative D call: TRBD1 (6 bases). CDR3 length: 15 residues. The germline CDR1 and CDR2 sequences are LGHNA and YSLEER. V lost 3 bases to trimming and J lost 6 bases, with 17 bases between them. CDR3 sequence reads: CASSQVTGIQKTQYF. The CDR3 nucleotides read TGCGCCAGCAGCCAGGTGACAGGAATACAGAAGACCCAGTACTTC.